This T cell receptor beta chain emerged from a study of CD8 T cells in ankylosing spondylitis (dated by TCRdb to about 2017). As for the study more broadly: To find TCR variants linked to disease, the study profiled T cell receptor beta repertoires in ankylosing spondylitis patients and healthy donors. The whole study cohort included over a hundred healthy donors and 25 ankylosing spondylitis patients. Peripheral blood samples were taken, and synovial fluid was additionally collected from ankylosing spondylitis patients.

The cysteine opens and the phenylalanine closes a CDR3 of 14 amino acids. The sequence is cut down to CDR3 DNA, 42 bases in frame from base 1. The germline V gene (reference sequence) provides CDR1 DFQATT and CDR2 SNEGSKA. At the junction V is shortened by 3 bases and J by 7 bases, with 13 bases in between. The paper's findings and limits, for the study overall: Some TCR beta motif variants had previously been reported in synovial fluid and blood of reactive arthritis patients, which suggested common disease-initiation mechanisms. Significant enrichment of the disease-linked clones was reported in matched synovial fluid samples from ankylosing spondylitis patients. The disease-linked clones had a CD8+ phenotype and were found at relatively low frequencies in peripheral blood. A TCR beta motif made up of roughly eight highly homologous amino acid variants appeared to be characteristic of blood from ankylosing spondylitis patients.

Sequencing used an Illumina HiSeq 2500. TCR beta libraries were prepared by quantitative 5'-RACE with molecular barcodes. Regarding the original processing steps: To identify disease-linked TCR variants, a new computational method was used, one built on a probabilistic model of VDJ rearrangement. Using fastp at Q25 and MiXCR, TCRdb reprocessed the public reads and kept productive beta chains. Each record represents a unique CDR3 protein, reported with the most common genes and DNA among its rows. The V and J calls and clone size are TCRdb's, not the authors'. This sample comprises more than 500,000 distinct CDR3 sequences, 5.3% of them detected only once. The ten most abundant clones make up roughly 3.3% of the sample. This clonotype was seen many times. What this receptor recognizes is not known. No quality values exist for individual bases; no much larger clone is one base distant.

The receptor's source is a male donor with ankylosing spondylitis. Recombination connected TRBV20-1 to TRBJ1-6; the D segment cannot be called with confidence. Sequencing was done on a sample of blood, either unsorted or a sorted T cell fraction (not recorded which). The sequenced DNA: TGCAGTGCTAGCCCCGGAAGGGAGAATTCACCCCTCCACTTT. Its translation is CSASPGRENSPLHF.